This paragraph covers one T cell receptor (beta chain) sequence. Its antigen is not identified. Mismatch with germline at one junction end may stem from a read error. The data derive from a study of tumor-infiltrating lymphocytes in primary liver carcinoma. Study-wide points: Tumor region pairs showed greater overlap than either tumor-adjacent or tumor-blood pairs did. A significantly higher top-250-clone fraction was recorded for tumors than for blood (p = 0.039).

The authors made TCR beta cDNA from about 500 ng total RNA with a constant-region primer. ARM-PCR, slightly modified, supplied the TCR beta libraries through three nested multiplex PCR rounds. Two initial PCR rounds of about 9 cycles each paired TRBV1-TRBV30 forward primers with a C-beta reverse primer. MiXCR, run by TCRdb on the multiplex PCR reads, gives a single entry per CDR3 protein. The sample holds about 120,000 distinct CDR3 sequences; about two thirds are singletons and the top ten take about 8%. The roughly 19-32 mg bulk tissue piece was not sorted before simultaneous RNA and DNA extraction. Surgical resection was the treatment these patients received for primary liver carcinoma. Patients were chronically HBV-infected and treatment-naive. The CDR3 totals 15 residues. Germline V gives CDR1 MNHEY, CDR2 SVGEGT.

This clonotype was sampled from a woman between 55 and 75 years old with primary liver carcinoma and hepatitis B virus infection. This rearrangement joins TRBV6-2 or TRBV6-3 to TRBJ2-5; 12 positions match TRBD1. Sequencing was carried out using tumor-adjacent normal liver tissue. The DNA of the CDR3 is TGTACCAGCAGTTACTCGGGACAGGGGGCAGGGACCCAATACTTC. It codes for CTSSYSGQGAGTQYF.